Listed below are T cell receptor beta chains from one sample, sequenced in a study of T cell responses to AZD1222 COVID-19 vaccine. The protocol was immunoSEQ multiplex PCR, while the TCRdb copy is restricted to in-frame clones and leaves out a portion. The sample yields roughly 150,000 clones, about nine tenths seen once. Sequences were derived from peripheral blood, sampled on day 0 of AZD1222 vaccination. The receptors stem from an adult in good health. The CDR3 runs from the conserved cysteine through the conserved F or W.

j_call cdr3_length v_call cdr3_aa
TRBJ2-5 13 TRBV2 CASRTSGAETQYF
TRBJ2-7 14 TRBV28 CASSAGTVLYEQYF
TRBJ2-1 14 TRBV6-5 CASTLGLVEIEQFF
TRBJ2-1 12 TRBV4-2 CASSQDTVEQFF
TRBJ2-3 16 TRBV9 CASSVASGSFADTQYF
TRBJ1-3 13 TRBV2 CASISDSGNTIYF
TRBJ1-1 12 TRBV25-1 CASGSRNTEAFF
TRBJ2-3 16 TRBV4-1 CASSHPRRTSTDTQYF
TRBJ1-2 16 TRBV7-2 CASSSPGQALNYGYTF
TRBJ1-3 13 TRBV10-3 CACMDRVGNTIYF
TRBJ1-5 15 TRBV10-3 CAIRPQGEGNQPQHF
TRBJ2-1 14 TRBV6-2/TRBV6-3 CASSYRDSVNEQFF
TRBJ2-2 13 TRBV3-1/TRBV3-2 CASSQVTAGELFF
TRBJ2-4 14 TRBV15 CATSGGGGVNIQYF
TRBJ1-5 14 TRBV2 CASRPGLSNQPQHF
TRBJ1-5 14 TRBV24-1 CATSDLDSNQPQHF
TRBJ1-1 15 TRBV2 CASRPRQLSNTEAFF
TRBJ1-1 13 TRBV5-1 CASSLISNTEAFF
TRBJ2-1 15 TRBV30 CAWTSRDRGFNEQFF
TRBJ1-6 15 TRBV28 CASSPAGTGGSPLHF
TRBJ2-7 14 TRBV30 CAWIGGGSSYEQYF